The 25 T cell receptor beta chains in this list originate from one sample, sequenced in a study of blood T cells in healthy people across ages. Sample-barcoded 5' priming and a J-beta primer mix drove a second PCR of about 7 to 11 cycles. One entry per CDR3 protein, called by TCRdb with MiXCR from the 5' RACE reads. The sample has about 760,000 distinct CDR3 sequences; 20% to 25% are singletons. These data are also associated with another study on T cells of mothers and their children.

Sequenced sample: blood. Receptors were obtained from a boy younger than 18 in good health.

This clonotype has just a few counts. The V gene is TRBV7-2, the J gene TRBJ2-6, with D tentatively TRBD1 (6 bases). This CDR3 has 17 amino acids. V was cut by 5 bases and J by 0 bases, with 14 bases left in between. Per the germline V gene, CDR1 is SGHTA and CDR2 is FQGNSA. This CDR3 is CASSTNRASSGANVLTF. DNA of the CDR3: TGTGCCAGCAGCACAAACAGGGCGAGCTCTGGGGCCAACGTCCTGACTTTC.

This clonotype appeared a few times. The chain employs TRBV4-2 and TRBJ1-4; a possible D gene is TRBD1 (6 bases). The CDR3 length is 16 residues. The V end was cut by 0 bases, the J end by 3 bases, with 11 bases between. Germline CDR1 reads LGHNA; CDR2 reads YNFKEQ. In nucleotides, the CDR3 is TGTGCCAGCAGCCAAGATAAGACAGGACCTAATGAAAAACTGTTTTTT. Its translation: CASSQDKTGPNEKLFF.

This clonotype has only a few counts. This chain links TRBV7-9 with TRBJ2-5; D is possibly TRBD1 (7 bases). The J call could be wrong; TRBJ2-7 is a better fit for the DNA end. Germline assignment: CDR1 SEHNR and CDR2 FQNEAQ (reference sequence). The CDR3 consists of 16 residues. The CDR3 region has the DNA TGTGCCAGCAGCTTAGGGGGTGGAGGGGGCCTCGACGAGCAGTACTTC. This translates into CASSLGGGGGLDEQYF.

This clonotype has just a few counts. The V call is TRBV29-1, the J call TRBJ2-5; D is ambiguous. The V gene's germline CDR1 is SQVTM and CDR2 ANQGSEA. This CDR3 has 13 amino acids. V shed 8 bases and J shed 0 bases, with 13 bases lying between them. CDR3 region: CSLVGVYQETQYF. CDR3 bases: TGCAGCCTAGTTGGCGTGTACCAAGAGACCCAGTACTTC.

This clonotype was counted between two and nine times. The genes are TRBV15 and TRBJ2-7; D tentatively fits TRBD1 or TRBD2 (5 bases each). Trimming removed 5 bases from V and 1 base from J, with 9 bases in between. The CDR3 is 13 residues long. Germline CDR1 is LNHNV and CDR2 is YYDKDF (reference sequence). As DNA, the CDR3 is TGTGCCACCAGCCCCGGGGCGTCCTACGAGCAGTACTTC. Amino acids: CATSPGASYEQYF.

The J gene is TRBJ1-5, the V gene TRBV29-1; possible D gene TRBD1, 5 bases. V was trimmed by 4 bases and J by 5 bases, leaving 12 bases between them. CDR3 length: 13 residues. Germline V gives CDR1 SQVTM, CDR2 ANQGSEA. The CDR3 region is CSVGDGTDQPQHF. In nucleotides, the CDR3 is TGCAGCGTTGGAGACGGGACCGATCAGCCCCAGCATTTT.

The genes are TRBV5-1 and TRBJ2-5; D is ambiguous. The CDR3 sequence is 13 residues long. Germline-derived CDR1 and CDR2 are SGHRS and YFSETQ. V was shortened by 9 bases and J by 1 base, with 13 bases between the two germline ends. CDR3: CATRGFGQETQYF. In DNA, the CDR3 is TGCGCCACCAGAGGTTTCGGCCAAGAGACCCAGTACTTC. The variable domain in full, completed from reference TRBV5-1 and TRBJ2-5, reads KAGVTQTPRYLIKTRGQQVTLSCSPISGHRSVSWYQQTPGQGLQFLFEYFSETQRNKGNFPGRFSGRQFSNSRSEMNVSTLELGDSALYLCATRGFGQETQYFGPGTRLLVL.

This clonotype was detected only a few times. The V call is TRBV29-1, the J call TRBJ2-5; D is perhaps TRBD2 (6 bases). Near its end, the DNA agrees better with TRBJ2-7, so the J call may be wrong. Per germline, CDR1 SQVTM and CDR2 ANQGSEA. The CDR3 loop spans 12 amino acids. CDR3 nucleotides: TGCAGCGTTGAAGAGGGACTTCGCGAGCAGTACTTC. Translated, it gives CSVEEGLREQYF.

The V call is TRBV9, the J call TRBJ2-1; D gene unclear. V lost 0 bases and J 7 bases, leaving 14 bases between the germline ends. The CDR3 totals 15 residues. The germline gives CDR1 SGDLS, CDR2 YYNGEE. CDR3 DNA sequence: TGTGCCAGCAGCGTAGGAGAATCGCTTTTAAATGAGCAGTTCTTC. It is translated as CASSVGESLLNEQFF.

The rearrangement joins TRBV6-5 to TRBJ2-3; 11 nucleotides line up with TRBD2. From germline, CDR1 is MNHEY and CDR2 SVGAGI. Trimming cost V 2 bases and J 4 bases; bases outside gene matches: 5. The CDR3 consists of 16 residues. CDR3 nucleotide sequence: TGTGCCAGCAGTTACATAGCGGGAGGGAGTCCAGATACGCAGTATTTT. This codes for CASSYIAGGSPDTQYF.

The chain links TRBV7-9 to TRBJ2-5; D not certain. The last part of the DNA fits TRBJ2-1 better; the J call may be wrong. Germline V gene sequence: CDR1 SEHNR, CDR2 FQNEAQ (reference sequence). CDR3 size: 13 residues. The CDR3: CASSLVGLNEQFF. CDR3 DNA: TGTGCCAGCAGCTTAGTTGGGCTTAATGAGCAGTTCTTC.

The chain links TRBV13 to TRBJ2-5; weak D call: TRBD2 (6 bases). The end of the DNA is better explained by TRBJ2-1, so the J call may be wrong. In germline, CDR1 is PRHDT, CDR2 FYEKMQ (reference sequence). The CDR3 covers 13 residues. The CDR3 loop reads CASSSERDNEQFF. The CDR3 nucleotides read TGTGCCAGCAGCTCCGAGCGGGACAATGAGCAGTTCTTC.

The chain joins TRBV29-1 to TRBJ1-2, with a weak D call TRBD1 (5 bases). The V and J ends lost 5 bases and 6 bases respectively, with 22 bases between them. The CDR3 runs 15 residues. Germline V lookup: CDR1 SQVTM, CDR2 ANQGSEA. CDR3 sequence reads: CSVPRGLEEEDGYTF. The CDR3 DNA reads TGCAGCGTTCCTAGGGGTCTAGAAGAAGAGGATGGCTACACCTTC.

The chain combines TRBV7-9 with TRBJ2-4; D is unclear. This CDR3 has 15 residues. CDR1 and CDR2 (germline): SEHNR, FQNEAQ (reference sequence). The V gene lost 1 base and the J gene lost 3 bases, with 10 bases spanning the gap. The CDR3 protein is CASSLDAPVKNIQYF. In DNA form, the CDR3 reads TGTGCCAGCAGCTTAGATGCTCCGGTCAAAAACATTCAGTACTTC.

V usage is TRBV3-1 and J usage is TRBJ2-5; D may be TRBD2 (5 bases). Germline V gene lookup returns CDR1 LGHDT and CDR2 YNNKEL (reference sequence). V was shortened by 5 bases and J by 1 base, with 26 bases between the two germline ends. This CDR3 spans 19 amino acids. CDR3 nucleotide sequence: TGTGCCAGCAGCTCGAACTCTCTCCGGCCCCCGGGGTCCCAAGAGACCCAGTACTTC. It yields the protein CASSSNSLRPPGSQETQYF.

This clonotype was found many times. This chain connects TRBV4-3 to TRBJ2-5, with 11 bases fitting TRBD2. This CDR3 is 17 amino acids long. V was clipped by 1 base and J by 2 bases; unmatched bases: 6. Germline assignment: CDR1 LGHNA and CDR2 YSLEER. The CDR3 DNA follows: TGCGCCAGCAGCCAAGCCCATCTAGCGGGGGGACAAGAGACCCAGTACTTC. Amino acids: CASSQAHLAGGQETQYF.

This clonotype has more than one count but fewer than ten. The chain employs TRBV12-3 or TRBV12-4 and TRBJ2-2, with a weak D call TRBD1 (5 bases). The CDR3 consists of 15 residues. V shed 6 bases and J shed 12 bases, with 23 bases lying between them. CDR3 in amino acids: CASSPGGSLAGKLFF. The CDR3 DNA follows: TGTGCCAGCAGCCCCGGTGGGTCCCTGGCAGGGAAGCTGTTTTTT.

The chain links TRBV29-1 to TRBJ2-3, with TRBD2 matching 11 bases. Germline loops: CDR1 SQVTM, CDR2 ANQGSEA. This CDR3 has 16 amino acids. The chain's CDR3 is CTHDGTSGTSTDTQYF. For the CDR3, the DNA is TGCACCCATGACGGGACTAGCGGAACTAGCACAGATACGCAGTATTTT.

This clonotype showed up just a few times. The chain combines TRBV6-1 with TRBJ2-5; 7 bases map to TRBD1. The CDR3 is 14 amino acids. V dropped 4 bases and J dropped 3; count of bases not matched to a gene: 5. Germline-derived CDR1 and CDR2 are MNHNS and SASEGT. The CDR3 DNA reads TGTGCCAGCAGTGGAATAGGACAGGAAGAGACCCAGTACTTC. This gives the protein CASSGIGQEETQYF.

This rearrangement joins TRBV9 to TRBJ2-2; D not certain. Trimming removed 5 bases from V and 2 bases from J, with 10 bases in between. This CDR3 spans 14 amino acids. Per germline, CDR1 SGDLS and CDR2 YYNGEE. The CDR3: CASSGRPNTGELFF. The CDR3 bases are TGTGCCAGCAGTGGGCGGCCCAACACCGGGGAGCTGTTTTTT.

The rearrangement uses TRBV2 and TRBJ1-1, with 12 bases lining up with TRBD1. J gave up 11 bases and V 4 bases, and 8 bases lay outside the gene matches. The CDR3 covers 14 residues. Germline V gene lookup returns CDR1 SNHLY and CDR2 FYNNEI. DNA of the CDR3: TGTGCCAGCAGTGTAGGGACAGGGGGCGCCCGGGCTTTCTTT. Encoded protein: CASSVGTGGARAFF.

The chain recombines TRBV20-1 with TRBJ2-3; D might be TRBD1 or TRBD2, each matching 5 bases. There are 14 residues in the CDR3. In germline, CDR1 is DFQATT, CDR2 SNEGSKA (reference sequence). The V end was cut by 3 bases, the J end by 0 bases, with 10 bases between. CDR3 sequence reads: CSASGATSTDTQYF. In nucleotides, the CDR3 is TGCAGTGCTAGCGGGGCTACTAGCACAGATACGCAGTATTTT.

The V gene is TRBV6-5, the J gene TRBJ2-5; 11 bases agree with TRBD2. The assigned J gene may be wrong: the sequence end matches TRBJ2-1 better. The CDR3 contains 15 residues. CDR1 is MNHEY, CDR2 SVGAGI, per germline. The DNA for the CDR3 is TGTGCCAGCAGTCGTACTAGCGGGAGTAACAATGAGCAGTTCTTC. Translating gives CASSRTSGSNNEQFF.

Worth noting for this clonotype: An end of the junction differs from the germline gene, which may be a read error. V is TRBV3-1 and J is TRBJ2-1; 9 nucleotides line up with TRBD2. The CDR3 spans 14 residues. From germline, CDR1 is LGHDT and CDR2 YNNKEL (reference sequence). DNA of the CDR3: TGTGCCAGCAGCCAGGCTAGCGGGAACAAGGAGCAGTTCTTC. This sequence encodes CASSQASGNKEQFF.

The sample holds many counts of this clonotype. J is TRBJ2-5 and V is TRBV29-1; no firm D call. The length of the CDR3 is 12 residues. The germline CDR1 and CDR2 sequences are SQVTM and ANQGSEA. V shed 4 bases and J shed 5 bases, with 11 bases lying between them. For the CDR3, the DNA is TGCAGCGTTGTGCTTGTTGGGGAGACCCAGTACTTC. Its protein is CSVVLVGETQYF.